The 10 T cell receptor beta chains below all came from one sample that was sequenced in a study of T cell repertoires in cytomegalovirus infection. One entry per CDR3 protein, called by TCRdb with MiXCR from the reads. Among 100,000 to 150,000 distinct CDR3 sequences listed, more than 7% were seen once. The specimen sequenced was PBMCs. The receptors come from a human donor in good health (CMV status not recorded). Some clones in this sample may be carry-over from other donors' samples.

This clonotype has more than one count but fewer than ten. V and J are TRBV7-9 and TRBJ2-1; D possibly corresponds to TRBD2 (6 bases). V was pared by 4 bases and J by 2 bases, with 12 bases between. The CDR3 is 15 residues long. Germline lookup yields CDR1 SEHNR and CDR2 FQNEAQ (reference sequence). The CDR3 sequence is CASSSGGATYNEQFF. The CDR3 nucleotides read TGTGCCAGCAGCTCTGGCGGGGCTACCTACAATGAGCAGTTCTTC.

This clonotype was counted at least ten times. The chain links TRBV10-3 to TRBJ2-6; 10 nucleotides line up with TRBD1. Germline CDR1 and CDR2: ENHRY and SYGVKD. This CDR3 contains 17 residues. Unmatched junction bases numbered 9, after V lost 10 bases and J lost 0 bases. CDR3 amino acids: CATQGGQGFSGANVLTF. Here the CDR3 DNA reads TGTGCCACCCAAGGGGGACAGGGGTTCTCTGGGGCCAACGTCCTGACTTTC.

This clonotype was seen ten or more times. CDR3 sequence reads: CASSPQGPSTDTQYF. The CDR3 DNA reads as TGTGCCAGCAGTCCGCAGGGTCCCAGCACAGATACGCAGTATTTT. The chain joins TRBV28 to TRBJ2-3; a weak D match, TRBD1 (5 bases). The CDR3 loop spans 15 amino acids. Germline assignment: CDR1 MDHEN and CDR2 SYDVKM. Trimming took off 5 bases at V and 0 bases at J, with 12 bases between the two ends.

In its sample, this clonotype was seen many times. The chain joins TRBV7-2 to TRBJ1-4; TRBD1 agrees at 7 bases. Germline V CDR1 and CDR2: SGHTA, FQGNSA. Germline trimming cut 5 bases from V and 5 bases from J; bases unmatched to any gene: 5. This CDR3 is 14 amino acids long. DNA for the CDR3: TGTGCCAGCAGCCTAGGACAGGCGAATGAAAAACTGTTTTTT. It translates to CASSLGQANEKLFF.

This clonotype has a count of ten or more. The CDR3 is CASSSHQEGPQHF. DNA of the CDR3: TGTGCCAGCAGCTCCCACCAGGAGGGGCCCCAGCATTTT. V usage is TRBV7-2 and J usage is TRBJ1-5; the D is unclear. Trimming stripped 4 bases from V and 9 bases from J, with 13 bases between. The CDR3 has 13 amino acids. In germline, CDR1 is SGHTA, CDR2 FQGNSA.

This clonotype was observed many times. V and J are TRBV2 and TRBJ2-3; D unresolved. The CDR3 length is 15 residues. V was clipped by 5 bases and J by 0 bases, with 12 bases between them. Germline V CDR1 and CDR2: SNHLY, FYNNEI. The CDR3, as DNA: TGTGCCAGCAGTAAACAGCAGGCGAGCACAGATACGCAGTATTTT. It codes for CASSKQQASTDTQYF.

The sample holds many counts of this clonotype. The V gene is TRBV7-9, the J gene TRBJ2-1, with D possibly matching TRBD1 (5 bases). V lost 9 bases to trimming and J lost 0 bases, with 12 bases between them. CDR1 is SEHNR, CDR2 FQNEAQ, per germline (reference sequence). The CDR3 sequence is 14 residues long. The CDR3, as DNA: TGTGCCAGTACGACAGTGACCTCCTACAATGAGCAGTTCTTC. Its translation: CASTTVTSYNEQFF. The entire variable domain, with the rest obtained from reference TRBV7-9 and TRBJ2-1, is as follows: DTGVSQNPRHKITKRGQNVTFRCDPISEHNRLYWYRQTLGQGPEFLTYFQNEAQLEKSRLLSDRFSAERPKGSFSTLEIQRTEQGDSAMYLCASTTVTSYNEQFFGPGTRLTVL.

This clonotype was seen only once. The genes are TRBV20-1 and TRBJ2-1; D call uncertain. V lost 6 bases to trimming and J lost 7 bases, with 13 bases between them. CDR3 length equals 12 residues. Germline assignment: CDR1 DFQATT and CDR2 SNEGSKA (reference sequence). In DNA form, the CDR3 reads TGCAGTGCGCGGTCCCAGGATAATGAGCAGTTCTTC. Amino acids: CSARSQDNEQFF.

The chain joins TRBV6-5 to TRBJ2-7, with 9 bases identical to TRBD1. CDR3 length equals 15 residues. Germline CDR1 and CDR2: MNHEY and SVGAGI. The CDR3 nucleotides read TGTGGCAGTAGTTCTCCGGGACAGGGAATTTACGAGCAGTACTTC. Amino acid sequence: CGSSSPGQGIYEQYF.

This clonotype was detected many times. The chain couples TRBV5-1 to TRBJ2-1; the D is unclear. The CDR3 runs to 13 residues. Germline V gene lookup returns CDR1 SGHRS and CDR2 YFSETQ. V was clipped by 2 bases and J by 7 bases, with 10 bases between them. CDR3 region: CASSLPLINEQFF. Written as DNA, the CDR3 is TGCGCCAGCAGCTTACCCTTAATAAATGAGCAGTTCTTC.